The 20 T cell receptor beta chains below all came from one sample that was sequenced in a study of T cells after yellow fever vaccination (dated by TCRdb to about 2019). The library was obtained by 5' RACE. The instrument was an Illumina HiSeq 2500. The public sequencing data were trimmed at Q25 with fastp and processed into clonotypes with MiXCR by TCRdb, which kept only in-frame beta chains. Each entry is one CDR3 protein sequence, shown with its most common DNA and genes. The sample includes 200,000 to 300,000 distinct CDR3 sequences, with around 13% observed a single time. Roughly 0.5% of the sample lies in the top ten. The treatment or condition label corresponds to: live attenuated yellow fever vaccine strain. The starting material was CD4+ T cells sorted from PBMCs, obtained 45 days after the yellow fever booster vaccination. These receptors all stem from a man aged 25 to 40 who received the YFV17D yellow fever vaccine.

The rearrangement uses TRBV5-8 and TRBJ1-2; TRBD1 might be the D (6 bases). Germline V gene data show CDR1 as SGHTS and CDR2 as YDEGEE. The CDR3 length is 11 residues. The ends were cut back, 4 bases at V and 12 bases at J, with 13 bases in the middle. CDR3 bases: TGTGCCAGCAGCCCCGACAGGTACCACACCTTC. Translated, it gives CASSPDRYHTF.

This clonotype was counted at least ten times. J is TRBJ2-5 and V is TRBV29-1, with 7 bases aligning to TRBD2. Germline CDR1 reads SQVTM; CDR2 reads ANQGSEA. V shed 4 bases, J shed 4 bases, and the junction held 3 bases outside the gene matches. The CDR3 has 12 amino acids. In DNA form, the CDR3 reads TGCAGCGTTGTGGGGGAGGGAGAGACCCAGTACTTC. Encoded protein: CSVVGEGETQYF.

This clonotype appeared a few times. This sequence joins TRBV5-8 and TRBJ2-7; D not certain. This CDR3 has 14 residues. Germline CDR1 is SGHTS and CDR2 is YDEGEE. Trimming left V 0 bases short and J 2 bases short, with 9 bases between. The DNA of the CDR3 is TGTGCCAGCAGCTTGGGGTTTTTTACCTACGAGCAGTACTTC. The encoded protein is CASSLGFFTYEQYF.

The rearrangement joins TRBV4-3 to TRBJ2-7, with D possibly TRBD2 on 6 matching bases. Trimming took off 1 base at V and 2 bases at J, with 9 bases between the two ends. Germline V gives CDR1 LGHNA, CDR2 YSLEER. The CDR3 totals 14 residues. The CDR3 reads CASSQGRGPYEQYF. CDR3 DNA: TGCGCCAGCAGCCAAGGGCGGGGCCCCTACGAGCAGTACTTC.

This clonotype turned up a few times. The chain joins TRBV9 to TRBJ2-3; 13 nucleotides line up with TRBD2. The V gene's germline CDR1 is SGDLS and CDR2 YYNGEE. The CDR3 contains 17 residues. With V trimmed by 3 bases and J by 5 bases, 9 bases remained unmatched. The CDR3 sequence: CASSALWTSGRIDTQYF. In DNA, the CDR3 is TGTGCCAGCAGCGCACTCTGGACTAGCGGGAGAATAGATACGCAGTATTTT.

In its sample, this clonotype was seen a few times. The chain couples TRBV20-1 to TRBJ2-5, with 7 bases aligning to TRBD1. The germline V gene encodes CDR1 DFQATT and CDR2 SNEGSKA (reference sequence). CDR3 length: 14 residues. V lost 5 bases to trimming and J lost 6 bases; unmatched junction nucleotides: 12. The CDR3 bases are TGCAGTGCTCGCCATCAGACAGGGTTACAGACCCAGTACTTC. Protein product: CSARHQTGLQTQYF.

The V and J genes are TRBV5-1 and TRBJ2-1, with D perhaps TRBD1 (7 bases). The CDR3 covers 16 residues. The ends were cut back, 0 bases at V and 4 bases at J, with 14 bases in the middle. The germline gives CDR1 SGHRS, CDR2 YFSETQ. CDR3 coding DNA: TGCGCCAGCAGCTTGGCATCAGGGGGGTTGTACAATGAGCAGTTCTTC. Its protein product is CASSLASGGLYNEQFF.

CDR3 bases: TGCAGTGCTAAAGAAGTCCCTCAGGTGGGAAAACTGTTTTTT. Amino acids: CSAKEVPQVGKLFF. The chain has TRBV20-1 and TRBJ1-4; D is undetermined. This CDR3 spans 14 amino acids. Trimming pared 4 bases from V and 10 bases from J, leaving 19 bases between. The germline V gene encodes CDR1 DFQATT and CDR2 SNEGSKA (reference sequence).

This clonotype occurred a few times. The V and J genes are TRBV11-3 and TRBJ1-1; D gene unclear. The CDR3 has 16 residues. V was trimmed by 0 bases and J by 0 bases, leaving 11 bases between them. The germline V gene encodes CDR1 SGHNT and CDR2 YENEEA. CDR3 DNA sequence: TGTGCCAGCAGCTTAGACGGCGGCTTGCTGAACACTGAAGCTTTCTTT. As protein: CASSLDGGLLNTEAFF. Based on the CDR3 plus reference TRBV11-3 and TRBJ1-1, the full variable domain is EAGVVQSPRYKIIEKKQPVAFWCNPISGHNTLYWYLQNLGQGPELLIRYENEEAVDDSQLPKDRFSAERLKGVDSTLKIQPAELGDSAVYLCASSLDGGLLNTEAFFGQGTRLTVV.

A few counts support this clonotype. The V call is TRBV15, the J call TRBJ2-2; D perhaps matches TRBD2 (5 bases). There are 17 residues in the CDR3. V lost 0 bases and J lost 2, with 13 bases in between. Looked up from germline, CDR1 is LNHNV and CDR2 is YYDKDF (reference sequence). The CDR3 region is CATSRDNRLTNTGELFF. The CDR3 nucleotides read TGTGCCACCAGCAGAGATAATAGACTAACAAACACCGGGGAGCTGTTTTTT.

The chain joins TRBV20-1 to TRBJ2-1; 7 positions agree with TRBD1. Germline V gives CDR1 DFQATT, CDR2 SNEGSKA (reference sequence). The ends lost 6 bases at V and 4 bases at J; junction bases unmatched: 9. This CDR3 has 14 amino acids. CDR3 region: CSANQGVPYNEQFF. For the CDR3, the DNA is TGCAGTGCAAACCAGGGGGTACCTTACAATGAGCAGTTCTTC.

V gene TRBV12-3 or TRBV12-4 combines with J gene TRBJ1-2; weak D call: TRBD1 (5 bases). Trimming shortened V by 2 bases and J by 8 bases, and 21 bases separated the two germline ends. CDR3 length: 16 amino acids. The CDR3: CASSLTGGATSGGYTF. CDR3 nucleotides: TGTGCCAGCAGTTTAACGGGAGGGGCCACCTCCGGGGGCTACACCTTC.

The CDR3 nucleotides are TGCGCCAGCAGTGATTCGGGAGGCTGGGACGAGCAGTACTTC. This encodes CASSDSGGWDEQYF. The V gene is TRBV10-1, the J gene TRBJ2-7; 7 bases fit TRBD2. CDR3 size: 14 residues. The V and J ends lost 3 bases and 5 bases, in that order; junction bases with no gene match: 7. Germline V CDR1 and CDR2: WNHNN, SYGVQD (reference sequence).

This clonotype was seen a handful of times. The V gene is TRBV11-3, the J gene TRBJ2-1; D uncertain. The CDR3 has 16 amino acids. CDR1 SGHNT and CDR2 YENEEA come from the germline V gene. Trimming removed 3 bases from V and 7 bases from J, with 19 bases in between. This chain's CDR3 is CASSFSNTPGRNEQFF. DNA of the CDR3: TGTGCCAGCAGCTTCAGCAACACCCCTGGGCGGAATGAGCAGTTCTTC.

The gene calls are TRBV5-1 and TRBJ1-2, with D perhaps matching TRBD1 (6 bases). The CDR3 has 15 amino acids. Germline loops: CDR1 SGHRS, CDR2 YFSETQ. V gave up 0 bases and J gave up 2 bases, with 11 bases separating them. The CDR3 spells CASSLAGGTNYGYTF. CDR3 sequence (DNA): TGCGCCAGCAGCTTGGCCGGGGGGACAAACTATGGCTACACCTTC.

This clonotype turned up a few times. This chain uses TRBV5-6 with TRBJ2-3, with a tentative D call TRBD1 (5 bases). The CDR3 runs to 15 residues. Germline lookup yields CDR1 SGHDT and CDR2 YYEEEE. V gave up 3 bases and J gave up 3 bases, with 14 bases separating them. The CDR3 spells CASSWTSDGTDTQYF. The DNA of the CDR3 is TGTGCCAGCAGCTGGACATCAGACGGTACAGATACGCAGTATTTT.

The chain joins TRBV6-1 to TRBJ2-2; D possibly corresponds to TRBD1 (7 bases). The germline V gene has CDR1 MNHNS and CDR2 SASEGT. Trimming took off 6 bases at V and 1 base at J, with 15 bases between the two ends. The CDR3 is made up of 16 amino acids. CDR3 amino acids: CASSSRQGGNTGELFF. As DNA, the CDR3 is TGTGCCAGCAGCTCAAGACAGGGAGGGAACACCGGGGAGCTGTTTTTT.

This clonotype occurred a few times. The V gene is TRBV7-8, the J gene TRBJ1-4; perhaps TRBD1 as D (6 bases). The V and J ends lost 5 bases and 3 bases respectively, with 13 bases between them. The CDR3 covers 15 residues. Germline V gene data show CDR1 as SGHVS and CDR2 as FQNEAQ. The CDR3 nucleotides are TGTGCCAGCAGCCCACAGGGTACCTCTAATGAAAAACTGTTTTTT. Translation: CASSPQGTSNEKLFF. Supplemented by reference TRBV7-8 and TRBJ1-4, the full variable domain reads GAGVSQSPRYKVAKRGQDVALRCDPISGHVSLFWYQQALGQGPEFLTYFQNEAQLDKSGLPSDRFFAERPEGSVSTLKIQRTQQEDSAVYLCASSPQGTSNEKLFFGSGTQLSVL.

This sequence joins TRBV20-1 and TRBJ2-7; the match to TRBD2 covers 8 bases. Germline CDR1 reads DFQATT; CDR2 reads SNEGSKA (reference sequence). This CDR3 comprises 13 residues. V was clipped by 4 bases and J by 6 bases; unmatched bases: 8. The CDR3 loop reads CSAKRGTALEQYF. CDR3 DNA: TGCAGTGCTAAGCGGGGGACCGCGCTCGAGCAGTACTTC.

This clonotype was counted a few times. The chain carries TRBV10-2 and TRBJ2-7; 9 bases line up with TRBD2. J was trimmed by 2 bases and V by 4 bases; bases with no gene match: 6. Per germline, CDR1 WSHSY and CDR2 SAAADI. This CDR3 is 15 amino acids long. CDR3 nucleotides: TGCGCCAGCAGTGTCCAACTAGCGGGTCCCTACGAGCAGTACTTC. It is translated as CASSVQLAGPYEQYF.